The clone carrying this T cell receptor beta chain was observed once. Antigen specificity is unknown. The data derive from a study of cytotoxic CD8 clonotypes in ibrutinib-treated CLL. Study-wide findings and caveats: Baseline values of clonality outstripped age-matched healthy donors and followed circulating CD8+ T-cell counts. Public clonotypes, found uncommonly, either contracted or stayed stable on treatment. The times at which samples were taken varied between sustained-remission and progressing patients.

Depth targeted 1 in 200,000 to 1 in 1 million T cells, averaging around 10x coverage per clonotype. This table comes from immunoSEQ multiplex PCR, and its TCRdb copy is limited to in-frame clones, with some not included. This table holds under 300,000 clones, approximately 79% found once. V lost 5 bases and J lost 2, with 13 bases in between. The CDR3 contains 13 residues. CDR1 and CDR2 (germline): SQVTM, ANQGSEA. V gene TRBV29-1 combines with J gene TRBJ2-7; D is uncertain. The TCR comes from a human donor with chronic lymphocytic leukemia. The input for sequencing was PBMCs, taken at disease progression, from a patient treated with ibrutinib. The CDR3 region is CSVRALGPYEQYF. The DNA of the CDR3 is TGCAGCGTTCGCGCCCTGGGCCCCTACGAGCAGTACTTC.